This TCR beta chain originates from a study of Graves' ophthalmopathy and Graves' hyperthyroidism. The CDR3 totals 17 residues. Trimming stripped 6 bases from V and 8 bases from J, with 25 bases between. The authors enrolled newly diagnosed hyperthyroidism patients aged 18 to 65 with under 2 months' duration. Excluded: other autoimmune disease, uncontrolled infection, pregnancy or lactation. Study-level results: Distinction of ophthalmopathy from stable hyperthyroidism by a 13-signature model reached roughly 85% sensitivity and 75% to 84% specificity. Ophthalmopathy progression was predicted by the model at about 70% sensitivity and about 74% specificity.

From RNA, the CDR3 regions of TCR beta chains were amplified and sequenced. An initial RT-PCR round employing HTBI primers preceded a second-round multiplex PCR. TCRdb reprocessed the multiplex PCR reads via MiXCR and lists one record per CDR3 protein. Of about 1.1 million distinct CDR3 sequences listed, less than 45% were seen once; the top ten hold 11%. This clonotype was picked up a small number of times. The antigen remains undetermined. This clonotype originated in an adult man with Graves' hyperthyroidism. The chain joins TRBV12-3 or TRBV12-4 to TRBJ1-4, with D possibly TRBD1 on 6 matching bases. The sequenced sample was peripheral blood or thyroid tissue (not recorded which). The CDR3 reads CASRDSTSPGGPEKLFF. The CDR3 nucleotides read TGTGCCAGCAGGGACTCTACTTCGCCCGGGGGGCCCGAAAAACTGTTTTTT.